These 2 T cell receptor beta chains were all obtained from the same sample, sequenced in a study of beta chain features in type 1 diabetes. Sequenced material consisted of expressed TCRB transcripts (all of the isolated RNA was reverse transcribed). Profiling relied on immunoSEQ multiplex PCR, and the TCRdb table lists in-frame clones only, not all of them. Of some 40,000 clones listed, 49% are singletons. Material: central memory CD4+ T cells from blood. These receptor sequences come from a woman under 30 in good health.

This sequence joins TRBV6-5 and TRBJ1-1; a weak D match, TRBD1 (6 bases). Trimming shortened V by 4 bases and J by 0 bases, and 9 bases separated the two germline ends. Per germline, CDR1 MNHEY and CDR2 SVGAGI. The CDR3 totals 14 residues. The CDR3 nucleotides read TGTGCCAGCAGTTCGGACAGAATGAACACTGAAGCTTTCTTT. Amino acids: CASSSDRMNTEAFF.

The chain carries TRBV7-2 and TRBJ1-4, with D possibly matching TRBD1 (5 bases). The CDR3 totals 14 residues. The germline V gene encodes CDR1 SGHTA and CDR2 FQGNSA. Trimming pared 5 bases from V and 7 bases from J, leaving 14 bases between. CDR3 protein: CASSHGGEVEKLFF. In nucleotides, the CDR3 is TGTGCCAGCAGCCACGGGGGGGAAGTTGAAAAACTGTTTTTT. Complete variable domain (other parts from reference TRBV7-2 and TRBJ1-4): GAGVSQSPSNKVTEKGKDVELRCDPISGHTALYWYRQSLGQGLEFLIYFQGNSAPDKSGLPSDRFSAERTGGSVSTLTIQRTQQEDSAVYLCASSHGGEVEKLFFGSGTQLSVL.